The 20 T cell receptor beta chains in this list originate from one sample, sequenced in a study of blood T cell repertoires in COVID-19. Libraries were prepared by immunoSEQ multiplex PCR; TCRdb keeps only in-frame clonotypes and omits some of them. The repertoire has approximately 65,000 clones, about 90% of them found once; the top ten carry roughly 0.47%. Sequenced material: peripheral blood. Source of these receptors: a man aged 50-60 years with COVID-19, enrolled during active disease.

V and J are TRBV7-2 and TRBJ2-3, with D hard to call. Germline V lookup: CDR1 SGHTA, CDR2 FQGNSA. Trimming took 5 bases from V and 5 from J, leaving 14 bases between them. The CDR3 covers 14 residues. CDR3 DNA sequence: TGTGCCAGCAGCAACCGCACCCCTAAAGATACGCAGTATTTT. It encodes CASSNRTPKDTQYF.

This sequence joins TRBV10-3 and TRBJ1-6; D is unclear. The CDR3 extends over 15 amino acids. V was cut by 6 bases and J by 0 bases, with 9 bases left in between. CDR1 and CDR2 (germline): ENHRY, SYGVKD. The CDR3 protein is CAISQQSSYNSPLHF. DNA for the CDR3: TGTGCCATCAGCCAACAGAGCTCCTATAATTCACCCCTCCACTTT.

CDR3 DNA: TGTGCCAGCAGTGAACAGGGGGAATGGGAAGCTTTCTTT. Translating it yields CASSEQGEWEAFF. This chain joins TRBV6-1 and TRBJ1-1, with 7 nucleotides matching TRBD1. The CDR3 spans 13 residues. The V segment lost 2 bases and the J segment 8 bases; nucleotides outside the gene matches: 5. CDR1 MNHNS and CDR2 SASEGT come from the germline V gene.

The CDR3 spells CASSYTSGRQTQYF. CDR3 sequence (DNA): TGTGCCAGCAGTTACACTAGCGGGAGGCAGACCCAGTACTTC. This rearrangement joins TRBV6-2 or TRBV6-3 to TRBJ2-5; 12 bases agree with TRBD2. V lost 2 bases and J lost 6; bases outside the gene matches: 1. CDR1 is MNHEY and CDR2 is SVGEGT in the germline V gene. This CDR3 is built from 14 residues.

The sample holds one count of this clone. The chain links TRBV18 to TRBJ1-6; no firm D call. The V and J ends lost 3 bases and 7 bases respectively, with 7 bases between them. This CDR3 is built from 13 residues. Germline loops: CDR1 KGHSH, CDR2 LQKENI. The CDR3 nucleotides are TGTGCCAGCTCACCCGCGGGGAATTCACCCCTCCACTTT. Translated, it gives CASSPAGNSPLHF.

The chain combines TRBV5-1 with TRBJ2-1; perhaps TRBD2 as D (5 bases). Trimming removed 2 bases at V and 5 bases at J, with 8 bases between. This CDR3 has 13 residues. CDR1 and CDR2 (germline): SGHRS, YFSETQ. CDR3 coding DNA: TGCGCCAGCAGCTTTACTAGAGACAATGAGCAGTTCTTC. This encodes CASSFTRDNEQFF.

CDR3 in DNA: TGTGCCAGCAGCTCTGTAGTTAACGGGGAGCTGTTTTTT. It translates to CASSSVVNGELFF. This rearrangement joins TRBV5-4 to TRBJ2-2; D gene unclear. Per germline, CDR1 SGHNT and CDR2 YYREEE (reference sequence). The CDR3 covers 13 residues. Trimming removed 3 bases at V and 7 bases at J, with 10 bases between.

This rearrangement joins TRBV6-6 to TRBJ1-6; TRBD1 agrees at 7 bases. This CDR3 contains 15 residues. The germline gives CDR1 MNHNY, CDR2 SVGAGI (reference sequence). With V trimmed by 2 bases and J by 5 bases, 3 bases remained unmatched. CDR3 nucleotide sequence: TGTGCCAGCAGTTACGAGGGGGCGAATAATTCACCCCTCCACTTT. Translating it yields CASSYEGANNSPLHF.

The J gene is TRBJ2-7, the V gene TRBV19; perhaps TRBD1 as D (5 bases). CDR3 length equals 13 residues. V lost 3 bases and J 2 bases, leaving 8 bases between the germline ends. Germline V gives CDR1 LNHDA, CDR2 SQIVND (reference sequence). CDR3 DNA: TGTGCCAGTAGTATGACAGAGACCTACGAGCAGTACTTC. Amino acid sequence: CASSMTETYEQYF.

In DNA form, the CDR3 reads TGTGCCAGCACCGGGACAGACCGGCCCCAGCATTTT. As protein: CASTGTDRPQHF. This sequence joins TRBV21-1 and TRBJ1-5; the D segment call TRBD1 is taken from the table without a DNA check. TRBV21-1 is tagged as a pseudogene. This CDR3 region has 12 residues.

The chain employs TRBV3-1 (or the pseudogene TRBV3-2) and TRBJ2-2, with D tentatively TRBD1 (6 bases). The germline V gene has CDR1 LGHDT and CDR2 YNNKEL (reference sequence). This CDR3 has 15 residues. The V end was cut by 7 bases, the J end by 7 bases, with 19 bases between. The CDR3 loop is CASKEAGAADGELFF. CDR3 bases: TGTGCCAGCAAAGAGGCAGGGGCCGCCGACGGGGAGCTGTTTTTT.

The chain couples TRBV18 to TRBJ1-1, with D unresolved. Germline loops: CDR1 KGHSH, CDR2 LQKENI. This CDR3 region has 14 residues. V was trimmed by 2 bases and J by 1 base, leaving 8 bases between them. CDR3 in DNA: TGTGCCAGCTCACCAGTAACAGAGAACACTGAAGCTTTCTTT. Translation: CASSPVTENTEAFF.

The chain is built from TRBV28 and TRBJ1-1; the D gene is possibly TRBD1 (6 bases). Trimming stripped 3 bases from V and 3 bases from J, with 11 bases between. CDR3 size: 14 residues. Per germline, CDR1 MDHEN and CDR2 SYDVKM. The DNA for the CDR3 is TGTGCCAGCAGTTTTAACAGGGCGGACACTGAAGCTTTCTTT. It yields the protein CASSFNRADTEAFF.

The genes are TRBV5-1 and TRBJ2-2; 7 positions match TRBD2. The CDR3 runs 20 residues. The V gene end was trimmed by 1 base and the J gene end by 1 base; junction bases not matched to a gene: 16. Germline V CDR1 and CDR2: SGHRS, YFSETQ. In nucleotides, the CDR3 is TGCGCCAGCAGCTTGAAGAAAGCGGGCCTAGCGGATTGGAACACCGGGGAGCTGTTTTTT. Translated: CASSLKKAGLADWNTGELFF.

The V and J genes are TRBV20-1 and TRBJ1-2; weak D call: TRBD1 (5 bases). V lost 3 bases and J lost 7, with 12 bases in between. This CDR3 spans 12 amino acids. The V gene's germline CDR1 is DFQATT and CDR2 SNEGSKA (reference sequence). The CDR3, as DNA: TGCAGTGCTAGTGGCAGGGTGCTTGGCTACACCTTC. Translating gives CSASGRVLGYTF.

The gene calls are TRBV2 and TRBJ1-5; TRBD1 agrees at 8 bases. Germline values: CDR1 SNHLY, CDR2 FYNNEI. V gave up 4 bases and J gave up 6 bases; unmatched junction bases: 5. CDR3 length: 14 residues. CDR3 bases: TGTGCCAGCAGTGTGGGGACAGGAGGTCAGCCCCAGCATTTT. Its translation is CASSVGTGGQPQHF.

The chain combines TRBV30 with TRBJ1-5, with a weak D call TRBD1 (6 bases). V lost 4 bases and J lost 2, with 12 bases in between. This CDR3 is built from 14 residues. Germline V lookup: CDR1 GTSNPN, CDR2 SVGIG (reference sequence). The CDR3 protein is CAWTPGHGNQPQHF. CDR3 DNA: TGTGCCTGGACGCCGGGACACGGCAATCAGCCCCAGCATTTT.

The chain is built from TRBV2 and TRBJ1-2; TRBD1 matches at 7 bases. Per germline, CDR1 SNHLY and CDR2 FYNNEI. J gave up 4 bases and V 3 bases, and 5 bases lay outside the gene matches. The CDR3 has 14 residues. CDR3 nucleotide sequence: TGTGCCAGCAGTGAGGGGGGACAGAGCTATGGCTACACCTTC. Protein: CASSEGGQSYGYTF.

The chain has TRBV7-2 and TRBJ1-1, with D unclear. This CDR3 region has 13 residues. Per germline, CDR1 SGHTA and CDR2 FQGNSA. V lost 2 bases and J 4 bases, leaving 8 bases between the germline ends. CDR3 in DNA: TGTGCCAGCAGCTTATACCTGAGCACTGAAGCTTTCTTT. This translates into CASSLYLSTEAFF.

The chain links TRBV7-2 to TRBJ2-7, with a possible D match to TRBD1 (5 bases). The V gene lost 1 base and the J gene lost 0 bases, with 7 bases spanning the gap. CDR1 is SGHTA and CDR2 is FQGNSA in the germline V gene. This CDR3 comprises 14 residues. CDR3 sequence: CASSLGTSSYEQYF. In DNA form, the CDR3 reads TGTGCCAGCAGCTTAGGGACAAGCTCCTACGAGCAGTACTTC.